This T cell receptor (beta chain) was identified in a study of beta chain features in type 1 diabetes. Overall study context: Summed over all samples, the examined sorted cells came to 95 million to 130 million. Study-level points and caveats: Significant though moderate, a shortening of TCRB CDR3s appeared in all four CD4+ subsets of Type 1 diabetes patients.

Expressed TCRB transcripts were sequenced because the isolated RNA had all been reverse transcribed beforehand. Profiled with immunoSEQ multiplex PCR; TCRdb holds only in-frame clones, not every one. This table has roughly 260,000 clones, 9.5% to 13% appearing once. Sampling consisted of one heparinised blood draw per donor, averaging about 116 mL. It was via CD45RO/CCR7/CD25/CD127/CD95/CD27 that CD4+ naive, central memory, regulatory and stem cell-like memory cells were sorted. Details on this clone: Antigen specificity is unknown.

Germline loops: CDR1 SGHRS, CDR2 YFSETQ. The V end was cut by 0 bases, the J end by 3 bases, with 10 bases between. The CDR3 has 15 amino acids. This TCR came from a young man with type 1 diabetes. The chain couples TRBV5-1 to TRBJ1-5, with a tentative D call TRBD1 (6 bases). The sequenced sample was naive CD4+ T cells from blood. This CDR3 reads CASSLAGADNQPQHF. DNA of the CDR3: TGCGCCAGCAGCTTGGCAGGGGCAGACAATCAGCCCCAGCATTTT.